Below are 8 T cell receptor beta chains sequenced from a single sample in a study of monozygotic twins with inflammatory bowel disease. TCRdb re-called the 5' RACE reads, yielding one record per CDR3 amino acid sequence without DNA. This sample's table reports a few hundred thousand distinct CDR3 sequences. Material for sequencing was blood. All receptors come from a human donor with ulcerative colitis or Crohn's disease, or a healthy co-twin of an affected twin (not recorded which).

The genes are TRBV29-1 and TRBJ2-7. CDR3 length: 13 amino acids. Germline CDR1 reads SQVTM; CDR2 reads ANQGSEA. CDR3 in amino acids: CSVEGREAYEQYF.

The gene calls are TRBV29-1 and TRBJ2-7; TCRdb's assignment of TRBD1 cannot be checked, as there is no DNA. Per germline, CDR1 SQVTM and CDR2 ANQGSEA. This CDR3 has 13 residues. The CDR3 protein is CSVGPGQGIEQYF.

The V call is TRBV20-1, the J call TRBJ2-1; the TCRdb call, TRBD2, lacks DNA for checking. CDR3 length: 13 amino acids. Per the germline V gene, CDR1 is DFQATT and CDR2 is SNEGSKA (reference sequence). The CDR3 region is CSAAASSYNEQFF.

The J gene is TRBJ2-7, the V gene TRBV9; TCRdb's D gene call, TRBD2, goes unchecked for lack of DNA. The CDR3 consists of 15 residues. CDR1 and CDR2 from the germline V gene are SGDLS and YYNGEE. CDR3 residues: CASSDPRYGDYEQYF. The full variable domain, completed using reference TRBV9 and TRBJ2-7, is DSGVTQTPKHLITATGQRVTLRCSPRSGDLSVYWYQQSLDQGLQFLIQYYNGEERAKGNILERFSAQQFPDLHSELNLSSLELGDSALYFCASSDPRYGDYEQYFGPGTRLTVT.

The genes are TRBV20-1 and TRBJ1-2; TCRdb designates TRBD1, a call that cannot be tested without DNA. CDR1 is DFQATT and CDR2 is SNEGSKA in the germline V gene (reference sequence). This CDR3 is built from 12 residues. CDR3 protein: CSGTDTNYGYTF.

The chain joins TRBV28 to TRBJ2-5; TCRdb designates TRBD1, a call that cannot be tested without DNA. CDR3 length equals 17 residues. Germline CDR1 is MDHEN and CDR2 is SYDVKM. The CDR3 reads CASSLRIGGILQETQYF.

The chain's CDR3 is CSARVGLAETQYF. The chain has TRBV20-1 and TRBJ2-5. The CDR3 extends over 13 amino acids. The germline CDR1 and CDR2 sequences are DFQATT and SNEGSKA (reference sequence).

The chain couples TRBV27 to TRBJ1-3; TCRdb gives TRBD1 as the D gene, but with no DNA this cannot be confirmed. The CDR3 contains 15 residues. The germline CDR1 and CDR2 sequences are MNHEY and SMNVEV (reference sequence). CDR3: CASSPRQGGGNTIYF.